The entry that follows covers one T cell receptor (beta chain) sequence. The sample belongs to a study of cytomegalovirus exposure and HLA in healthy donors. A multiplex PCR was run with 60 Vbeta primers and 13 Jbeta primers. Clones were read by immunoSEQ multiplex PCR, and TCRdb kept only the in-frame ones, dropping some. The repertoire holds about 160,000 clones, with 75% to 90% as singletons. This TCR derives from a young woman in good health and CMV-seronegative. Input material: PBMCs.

Here the CDR3 reads CASSTEGGGQPQHF. The CDR3 bases are TGTGCCAGCAGTACTGAGGGGGGGGGACAGCCCCAGCATTTT. The chain links TRBV2 to TRBJ1-5; maybe TRBD1 (6 bases). Looked up from germline, CDR1 is SNHLY and CDR2 is FYNNEI. Trimming pared 5 bases from V and 7 bases from J, leaving 15 bases between. The CDR3 is 14 residues long.